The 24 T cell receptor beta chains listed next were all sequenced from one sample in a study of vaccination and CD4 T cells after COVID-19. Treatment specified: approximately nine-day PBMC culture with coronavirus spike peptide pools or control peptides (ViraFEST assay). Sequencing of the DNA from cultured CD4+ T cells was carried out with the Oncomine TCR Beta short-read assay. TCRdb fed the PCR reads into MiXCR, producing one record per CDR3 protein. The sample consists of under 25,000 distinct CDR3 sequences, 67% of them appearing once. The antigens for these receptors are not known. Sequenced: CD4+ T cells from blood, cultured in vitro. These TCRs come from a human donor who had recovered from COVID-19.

As DNA, the CDR3 is TGTGCCAGCAGTTTCCTCCTGGGACTAGCGGGGGTCACCGGGGAGCTGTTTTTT. This sequence encodes CASSFLLGLAGVTGELFF. This chain connects TRBV5-4 to TRBJ2-2, with TRBD2 matching 14 bases. With V trimmed by 5 bases and J by 4 bases, 10 bases remained unmatched. This CDR3 has 18 amino acids. Germline CDR1 SGHNT, CDR2 YYREEE (reference sequence).

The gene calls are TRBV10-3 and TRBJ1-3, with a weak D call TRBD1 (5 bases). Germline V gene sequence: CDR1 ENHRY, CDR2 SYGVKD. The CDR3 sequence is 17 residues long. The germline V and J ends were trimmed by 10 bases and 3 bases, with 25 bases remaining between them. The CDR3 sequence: CATGDGLSTRGGNTIYF. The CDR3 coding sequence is TGTGCCACCGGAGATGGACTTTCTACGAGGGGTGGAAACACCATATATTTT.

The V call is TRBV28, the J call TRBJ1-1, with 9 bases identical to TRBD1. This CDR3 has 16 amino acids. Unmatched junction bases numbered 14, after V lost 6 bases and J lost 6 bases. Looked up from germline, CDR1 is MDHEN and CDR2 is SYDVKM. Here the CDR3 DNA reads TGTGCCAGCAGCTCCCCCTCGGGACAGGGTAAATCTGAAGCTTTCTTT. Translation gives CASSSPSGQGKSEAFF.

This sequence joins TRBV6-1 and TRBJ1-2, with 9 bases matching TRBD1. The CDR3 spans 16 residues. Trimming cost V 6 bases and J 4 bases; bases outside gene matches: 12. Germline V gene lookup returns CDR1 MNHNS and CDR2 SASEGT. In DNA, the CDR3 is TGTGCCAGCAGGCCACAGGGGGCTTTTTCGAGCTATGGCTACACCTTC. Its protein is CASRPQGAFSSYGYTF.

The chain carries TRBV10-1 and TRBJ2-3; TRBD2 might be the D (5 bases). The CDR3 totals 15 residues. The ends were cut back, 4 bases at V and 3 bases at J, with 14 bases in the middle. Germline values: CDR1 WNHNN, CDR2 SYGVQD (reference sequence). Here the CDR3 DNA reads TGCGCCAGCAGTGGGGGTCGGGGAACAACAGATACGCAGTATTTT. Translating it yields CASSGGRGTTDTQYF.

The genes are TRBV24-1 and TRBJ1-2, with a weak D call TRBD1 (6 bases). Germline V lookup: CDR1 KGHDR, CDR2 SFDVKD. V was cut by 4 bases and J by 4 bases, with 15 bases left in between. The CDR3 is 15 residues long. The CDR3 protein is CATSDRTDYFYGYTF. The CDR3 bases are TGTGCCACCAGTGACCGGACAGACTATTTCTATGGCTACACCTTC.

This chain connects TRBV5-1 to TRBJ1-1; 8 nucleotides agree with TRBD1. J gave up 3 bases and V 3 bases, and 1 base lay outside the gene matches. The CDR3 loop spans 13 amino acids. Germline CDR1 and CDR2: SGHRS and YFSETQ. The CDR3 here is CASSSDRDTEAFF. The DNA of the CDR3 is TGCGCCAGCAGCTCGGACAGGGACACTGAAGCTTTCTTT.

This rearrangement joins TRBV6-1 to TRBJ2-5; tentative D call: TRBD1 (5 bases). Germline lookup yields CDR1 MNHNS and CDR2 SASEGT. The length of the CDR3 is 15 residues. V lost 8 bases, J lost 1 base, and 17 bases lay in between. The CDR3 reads CASSPTTVPQETQYF. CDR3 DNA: TGTGCCAGCTCCCCGACGACAGTGCCCCAAGAGACCCAGTACTTC.

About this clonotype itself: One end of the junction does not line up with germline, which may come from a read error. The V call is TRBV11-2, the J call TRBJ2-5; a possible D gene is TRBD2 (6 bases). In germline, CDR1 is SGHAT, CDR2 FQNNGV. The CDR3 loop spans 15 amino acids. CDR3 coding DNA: TGTGCCAGCAGGGGACTTCTGCGTTACCAAGGGACCCAGTACTTC. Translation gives CASRGLLRYQGTQYF.

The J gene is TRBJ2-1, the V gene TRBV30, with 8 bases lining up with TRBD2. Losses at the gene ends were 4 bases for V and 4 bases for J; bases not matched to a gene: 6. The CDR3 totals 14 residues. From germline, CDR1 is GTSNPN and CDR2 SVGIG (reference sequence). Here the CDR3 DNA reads TGTGCCTGGATCGTCGAGCGGGGGTACAATGAGCAGTTCTTC. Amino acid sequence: CAWIVERGYNEQFF.

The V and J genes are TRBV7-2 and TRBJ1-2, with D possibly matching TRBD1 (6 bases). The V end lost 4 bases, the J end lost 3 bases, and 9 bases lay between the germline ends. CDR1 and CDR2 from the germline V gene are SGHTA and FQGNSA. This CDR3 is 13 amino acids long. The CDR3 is CASSSNRDYGYTF. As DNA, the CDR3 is TGTGCCAGCAGCTCCAACAGGGACTATGGCTACACCTTC.

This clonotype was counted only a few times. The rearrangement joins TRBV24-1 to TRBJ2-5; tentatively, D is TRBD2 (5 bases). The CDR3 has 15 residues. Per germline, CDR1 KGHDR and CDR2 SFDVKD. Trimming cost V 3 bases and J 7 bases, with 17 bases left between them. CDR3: CATSDPRDVVGTQYF. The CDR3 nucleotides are TGTGCCACCAGTGATCCCCGGGATGTCGTGGGGACCCAGTACTTC.

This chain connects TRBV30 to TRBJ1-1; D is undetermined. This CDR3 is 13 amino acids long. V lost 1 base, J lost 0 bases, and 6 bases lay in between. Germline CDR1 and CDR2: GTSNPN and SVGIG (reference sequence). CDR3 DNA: TGTGCCTGGAGTGGGCAGGTGAACACTGAAGCTTTCTTT. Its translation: CAWSGQVNTEAFF.

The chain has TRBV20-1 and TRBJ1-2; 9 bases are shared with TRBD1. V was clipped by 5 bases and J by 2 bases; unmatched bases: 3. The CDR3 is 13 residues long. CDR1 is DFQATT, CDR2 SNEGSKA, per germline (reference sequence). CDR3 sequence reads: CSAPQGANYGYTF. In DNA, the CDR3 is TGCAGTGCTCCACAGGGGGCCAACTATGGCTACACCTTC.

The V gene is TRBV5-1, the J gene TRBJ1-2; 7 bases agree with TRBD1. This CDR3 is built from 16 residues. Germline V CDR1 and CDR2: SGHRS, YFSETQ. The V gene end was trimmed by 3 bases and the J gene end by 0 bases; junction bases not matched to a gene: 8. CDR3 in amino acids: CASSSDREGANYGYTF. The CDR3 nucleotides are TGCGCCAGCAGCTCCGACAGGGAGGGGGCTAACTATGGCTACACCTTC.

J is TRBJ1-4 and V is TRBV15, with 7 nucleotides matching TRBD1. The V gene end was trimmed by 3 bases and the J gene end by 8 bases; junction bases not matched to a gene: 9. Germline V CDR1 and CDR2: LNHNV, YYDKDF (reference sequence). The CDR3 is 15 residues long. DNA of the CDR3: TGTGCCACCAGCAGGAGGGGGGGAGGGGGCGAAAAACTGTTTTTT. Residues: CATSRRGGGGEKLFF.

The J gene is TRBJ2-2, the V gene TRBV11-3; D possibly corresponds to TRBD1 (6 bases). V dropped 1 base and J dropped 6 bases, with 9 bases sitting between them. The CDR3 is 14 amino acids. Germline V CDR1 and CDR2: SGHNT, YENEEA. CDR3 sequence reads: CASSLGGTSGELFF. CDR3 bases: TGTGCCAGCAGCTTAGGGGGGACATCCGGGGAGCTGTTTTTT.

CDR3 DNA: TGTGCCAGCAGTAATGACAGGGGGGGCGATCAGCCCCAGCATTTT. It yields the protein CASSNDRGGDQPQHF. This chain joins TRBV6-1 and TRBJ1-5, with 9 bases aligning to TRBD1. The length of the CDR3 is 15 residues. V dropped 5 bases and J dropped 5; count of bases not matched to a gene: 7. Germline CDR1 reads MNHNS; CDR2 reads SASEGT.

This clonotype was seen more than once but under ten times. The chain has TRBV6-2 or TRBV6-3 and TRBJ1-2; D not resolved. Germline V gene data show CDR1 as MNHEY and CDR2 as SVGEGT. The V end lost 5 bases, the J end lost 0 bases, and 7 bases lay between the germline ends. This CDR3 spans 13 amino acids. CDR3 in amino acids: CASSRPPNYGYTF. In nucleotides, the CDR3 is TGTGCCAGCAGTCGTCCACCTAACTATGGCTACACCTTC.

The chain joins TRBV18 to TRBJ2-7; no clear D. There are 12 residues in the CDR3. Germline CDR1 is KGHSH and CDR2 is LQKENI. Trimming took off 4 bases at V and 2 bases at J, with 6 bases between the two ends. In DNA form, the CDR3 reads TGTGCCAGCTCACTCATAACCTACGAGCAGTACTTC. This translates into CASSLITYEQYF.

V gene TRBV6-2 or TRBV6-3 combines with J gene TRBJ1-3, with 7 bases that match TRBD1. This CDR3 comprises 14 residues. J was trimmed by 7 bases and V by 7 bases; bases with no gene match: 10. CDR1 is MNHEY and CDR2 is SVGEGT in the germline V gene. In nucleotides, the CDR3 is TGTGCCAGCACTCCCGGGGACAGACCCAACACCATATATTTT. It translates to CASTPGDRPNTIYF.

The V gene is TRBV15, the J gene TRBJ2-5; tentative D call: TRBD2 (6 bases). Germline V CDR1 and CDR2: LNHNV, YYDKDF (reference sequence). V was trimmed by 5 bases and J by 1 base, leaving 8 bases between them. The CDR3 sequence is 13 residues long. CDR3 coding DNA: TGTGCCACCAGCGGAGGGATCCAAGAGACCCAGTACTTC. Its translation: CATSGGIQETQYF.

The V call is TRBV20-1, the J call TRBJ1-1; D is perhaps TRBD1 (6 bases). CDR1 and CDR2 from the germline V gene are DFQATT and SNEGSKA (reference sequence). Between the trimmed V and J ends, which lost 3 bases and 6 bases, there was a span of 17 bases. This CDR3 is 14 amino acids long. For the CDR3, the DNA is TGCAGTGCTAGTCTGGGTGGGGGGCGCGCTGAAGCTTTCTTT. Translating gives CSASLGGGRAEAFF.

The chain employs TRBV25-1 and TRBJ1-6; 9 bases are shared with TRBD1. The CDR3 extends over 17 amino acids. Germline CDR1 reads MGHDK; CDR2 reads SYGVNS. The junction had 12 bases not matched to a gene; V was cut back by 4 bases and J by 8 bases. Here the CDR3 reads CASSGGTGPLSHSPLHF. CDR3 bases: TGTGCCAGCAGTGGCGGGACAGGGCCACTCTCTCATTCACCCCTCCACTTT. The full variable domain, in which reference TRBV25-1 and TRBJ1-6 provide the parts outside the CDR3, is EADIYQTPRYLVIGTGKKITLECSQTMGHDKMYWYQQDPGMELHLIHYSYGVNSTEKGDLSSESTVSRIRTEHFPLTLESARPSHTSQYLCASSGGTGPLSHSPLHFGNGTRLTVT.